This T cell receptor beta chain was profiled in a study of T cells in Graves' hyperthyroidism and ophthalmopathy. Trimming took 9 bases from V and 12 from J, leaving 20 bases between them. Germline V gene data show CDR1 as SGHTA and CDR2 as FQGTGA. The CDR3 has 13 residues. Researchers amplified the TCR beta CDR3 regions from RNA transcripts. The HTBI set primed first-round TCR CDR3 RT-PCR. TCRdb analysed the multiplex PCR reads with MiXCR anew, one entry per CDR3 protein. The sample includes hundreds of thousands of distinct CDR3 sequences, about half of them seen just once. This sequence joins TRBV7-3 and TRBJ1-4, with D tentatively TRBD1 (5 bases). Source material: peripheral blood or thyroid tissue (not recorded which). The TCR sequence derives from a young woman with Graves' hyperthyroidism. CDR3 DNA sequence: TGTGCCAGTAGTCCTAACGTGGGGACGGAACTGTTTTTT. As protein: CASSPNVGTELFF.